Shown below are 4 T cell receptor beta chains from a single sample sequenced in a study of T-cell memory formation after mild COVID-19. MiXCR, applied by TCRdb to the 5' RACE reads, yields one record per CDR3 protein. The table includes about 290,000 distinct CDR3 sequences, more than 15% detected once. The specimen sequenced was PBMCs or a T cell subset sorted from them (not recorded which). Receptors were obtained from a man between 18 and 35 years old who had mild COVID-19 (a few samples of this study predate the infection). Cell type and time point are not known.

This chain uses TRBV12-3 or TRBV12-4 with TRBJ1-6; D remains ambiguous. V lost 1 base and J lost 11, with 6 bases in between. The CDR3 contains 12 residues. In nucleotides, the CDR3 is TGTGCCAGCAGTTTAGAGGGCCCACCCCTCCACTTT. It specifies CASSLEGPPLHF.

The V call is TRBV5-1, the J call TRBJ2-1; the D gene is possibly TRBD2 (6 bases). V dropped 0 bases and J dropped 8 bases, with 15 bases sitting between them. This CDR3 region has 15 residues. The germline V gene has CDR1 SGHRS and CDR2 YFSETQ. The CDR3 reads CASSLGEAPWDEQFF. CDR3 in DNA: TGCGCCAGCAGCTTGGGGGAGGCGCCTTGGGATGAGCAGTTCTTC. Full variable domain (rest looked up from reference TRBV5-1 and TRBJ2-1): KAGVTQTPRYLIKTRGQQVTLSCSPISGHRSVSWYQQTPGQGLQFLFEYFSETQRNKGNFPGRFSGRQFSNSRSEMNVSTLELGDSALYLCASSLGEAPWDEQFFGPGTRLTVL.

A few counts support this clonotype. The V gene is TRBV7-9, the J gene TRBJ1-1; 10 nucleotides align to TRBD1. V lost 5 bases and J lost 9; bases outside the gene matches: 6. Germline CDR1 is SEHNR and CDR2 is FQNEAQ (reference sequence). CDR3 length: 13 amino acids. CDR3 sequence (DNA): TGTGCCAGCAGCCCGACGGACAGGGGGAAAGCTTTCTTT. It yields the protein CASSPTDRGKAFF.

The chain combines TRBV7-9 with TRBJ2-3; D is unclear. V shed 6 bases and J shed 6 bases, with 10 bases lying between them. The CDR3 loop spans 12 amino acids. From germline, CDR1 is SEHNR and CDR2 FQNEAQ (reference sequence). CDR3 in amino acids: CASRRTVDTQYF. DNA for the CDR3: TGTGCCAGCAGGCGGACGGTTGATACGCAGTATTTT.